This T cell receptor (beta chain) appears in the sequencing data of a study of PD-1 blockade in classical Hodgkin lymphoma. Time point here: cycle 4 day 1 (C4D1), after around six weeks of nivolumab. Autologous stem cell transplantation was followed by relapse in every patient, and brentuximab vedotin exposure varied. Best responses included complete response and partial response; otherwise, the best response was progressive disease. General study points: Although disease activity or prior therapy may be involved, causes of the repertoire differences remain undefined. A reduction in baseline TCR diversity was reportedly seen in newly diagnosed patients relative to healthy donors.

Using immunoSEQ multiplex PCR, the repertoire was profiled, and TCRdb retains in-frame clones only, with some absent. The sample shows approximately 26,000 clones, over 75% of them seen only once. The CDR3 extends over 15 amino acids. Trimming pared 5 bases from V and 7 bases from J, leaving 18 bases between. CDR1 and CDR2 from the germline V gene are SGHTA and FQGNSA. As for this clone: The antigen is not known.

This sequence joins TRBV7-2 and TRBJ1-5, with a possible D match to TRBD1 (5 bases). The TCR was taken from a human donor with classical Hodgkin lymphoma. This sample comprised peripheral blood mononuclear cells (PBMCs), obtained before the fourth cycle of nivolumab. The CDR3 DNA reads as TGTGCCAGCAGCCCGGGTTTCGGGGGGGGACAGCCCCAGCATTTT. Translating it yields CASSPGFGGGQPQHF. The variable domain in full, completed from reference TRBV7-2 and TRBJ1-5, reads GAGVSQSPSNKVTEKGKDVELRCDPISGHTALYWYRQSLGQGLEFLIYFQGNSAPDKSGLPSDRFSAERTGGSVSTLTIQRTQQEDSAVYLCASSPGFGGGQPQHFGDGTRLSIL.